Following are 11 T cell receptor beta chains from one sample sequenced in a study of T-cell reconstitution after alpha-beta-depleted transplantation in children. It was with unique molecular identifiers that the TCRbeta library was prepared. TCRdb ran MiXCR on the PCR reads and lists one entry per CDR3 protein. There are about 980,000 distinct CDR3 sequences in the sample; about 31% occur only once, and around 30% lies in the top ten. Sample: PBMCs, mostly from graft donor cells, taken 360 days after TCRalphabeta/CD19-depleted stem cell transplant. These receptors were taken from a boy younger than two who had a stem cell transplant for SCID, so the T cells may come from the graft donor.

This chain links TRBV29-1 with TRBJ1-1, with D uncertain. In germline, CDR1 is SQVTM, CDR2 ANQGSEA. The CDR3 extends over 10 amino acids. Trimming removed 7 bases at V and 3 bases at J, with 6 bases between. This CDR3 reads CSGADTEAFF. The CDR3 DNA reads TGCAGCGGTGCGGACACTGAAGCTTTCTTT.

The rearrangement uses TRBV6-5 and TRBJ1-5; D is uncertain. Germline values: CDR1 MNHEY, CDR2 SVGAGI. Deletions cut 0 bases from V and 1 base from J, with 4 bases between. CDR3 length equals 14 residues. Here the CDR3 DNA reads TGTGCCAGCAGTTACTCATGGAGCAATCAGCCCCAGCATTTT. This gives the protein CASSYSWSNQPQHF.

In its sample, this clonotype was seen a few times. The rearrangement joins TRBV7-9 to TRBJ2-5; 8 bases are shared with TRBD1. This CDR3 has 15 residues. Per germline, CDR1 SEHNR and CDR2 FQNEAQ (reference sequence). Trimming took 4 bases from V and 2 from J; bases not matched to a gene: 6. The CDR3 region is CASSSRNRGQETQYF. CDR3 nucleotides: TGTGCCAGCAGCTCAAGGAACAGGGGGCAAGAGACCCAGTACTTC.

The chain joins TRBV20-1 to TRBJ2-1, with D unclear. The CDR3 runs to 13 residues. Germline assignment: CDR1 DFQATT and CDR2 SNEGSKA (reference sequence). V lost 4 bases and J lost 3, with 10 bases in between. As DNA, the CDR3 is TGCAGTGCTACTAGGAATTACTACAATGAGCAGTTCTTC. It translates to CSATRNYYNEQFF.

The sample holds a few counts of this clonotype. The CDR3 here is CAISEPHRAREQYF. DNA of the CDR3: TGTGCCATCAGTGAGCCTCACAGGGCACGGGAGCAGTACTTC. This chain links TRBV10-3 with TRBJ2-7; tentative D call: TRBD1 (6 bases). This CDR3 contains 14 residues. The V end was cut by 2 bases, the J end by 7 bases, with 15 bases between. Per germline, CDR1 ENHRY and CDR2 SYGVKD.

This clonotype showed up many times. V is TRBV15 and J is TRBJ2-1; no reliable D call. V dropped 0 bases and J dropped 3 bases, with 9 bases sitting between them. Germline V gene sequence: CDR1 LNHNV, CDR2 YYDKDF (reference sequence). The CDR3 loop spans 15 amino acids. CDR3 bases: TGTGCCACCAGCAGAGATAGGGCTAGCTACAATGAGCAGTTCTTC. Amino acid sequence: CATSRDRASYNEQFF.

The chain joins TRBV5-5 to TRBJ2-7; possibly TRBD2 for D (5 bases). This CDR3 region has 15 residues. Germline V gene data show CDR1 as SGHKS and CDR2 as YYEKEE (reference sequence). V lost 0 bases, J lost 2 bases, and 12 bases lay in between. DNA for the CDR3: TGTGCCAGCAGCTTGGCCCCGGGGTCCGCCTACGAGCAGTACTTC. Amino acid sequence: CASSLAPGSAYEQYF.

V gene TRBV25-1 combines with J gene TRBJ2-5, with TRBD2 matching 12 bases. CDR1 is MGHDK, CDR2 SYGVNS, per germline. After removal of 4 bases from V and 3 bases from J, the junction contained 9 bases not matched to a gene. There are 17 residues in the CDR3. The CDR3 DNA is TGTGCCAGCAGTGGGATTCCGAGACTAGCGGGGGAAGAGACCCAGTACTTC. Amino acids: CASSGIPRLAGEETQYF. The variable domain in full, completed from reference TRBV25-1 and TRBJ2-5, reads EADIYQTPRYLVIGTGKKITLECSQTMGHDKMYWYQQDPGMELHLIHYSYGVNSTEKGDLSSESTVSRIRTEHFPLTLESARPSHTSQYLCASSGIPRLAGEETQYFGPGTRLLVL.

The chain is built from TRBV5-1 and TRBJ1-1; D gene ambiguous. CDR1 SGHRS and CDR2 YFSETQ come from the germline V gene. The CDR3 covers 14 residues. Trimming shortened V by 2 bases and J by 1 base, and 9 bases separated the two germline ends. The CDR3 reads CASSFTTPNTEAFF. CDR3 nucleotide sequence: TGCGCCAGCAGCTTCACCACACCGAACACTGAAGCTTTCTTT. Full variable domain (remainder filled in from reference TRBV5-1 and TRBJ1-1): KAGVTQTPRYLIKTRGQQVTLSCSPISGHRSVSWYQQTPGQGLQFLFEYFSETQRNKGNFPGRFSGRQFSNSRSEMNVSTLELGDSALYLCASSFTTPNTEAFFGQGTRLTVV.

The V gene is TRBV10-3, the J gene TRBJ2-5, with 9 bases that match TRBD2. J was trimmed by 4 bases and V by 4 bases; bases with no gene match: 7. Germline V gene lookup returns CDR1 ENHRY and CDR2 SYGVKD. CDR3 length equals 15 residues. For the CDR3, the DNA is TGTGCCATCAGTGGGGGGACTAGCACCTTAGAGACCCAGTACTTC. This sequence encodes CAISGGTSTLETQYF.

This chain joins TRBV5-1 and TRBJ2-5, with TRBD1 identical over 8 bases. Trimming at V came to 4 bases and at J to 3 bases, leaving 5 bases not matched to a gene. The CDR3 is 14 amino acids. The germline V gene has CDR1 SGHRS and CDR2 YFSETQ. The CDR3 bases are TGCGCCAGCAGCACTGGGACAGGTGAAGAGACCCAGTACTTC. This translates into CASSTGTGEETQYF.